The T cell receptor beta chain under discussion was sequenced for a study of control samples from healthy donors and cancer patients (dated by TCRdb to the early 2020s). Library construction relied on the immunoSEQ multiplex PCR assay. Imported from immuneACCESS, the table was reduced by TCRdb to in-frame sequences with V and J called. These copies leave out some clones; in studies compared against another copy, an unresolved V gene accounts for under half, and the cause of the remainder is not known. The sample data list 95,000 to 150,000 clones, and about 90% of these were observed just once. 40% of the sample is taken by the ten largest. With regard to this clone: Its specific antigen is unknown. No base quality values were provided; no much bigger clone lies one nucleotide off.

From a lookup of the germline V gene (reference sequence), CDR1 and CDR2 are LNHDA and SQIVND. From the cysteine up to the phenylalanine, the CDR3 has a length of 14 residues. The only DNA kept is the CDR3, 42 bases in frame from the first base. V and J are trimmed by 6 bases and 6 bases, and the gene matches miss 9 bases of the junction. This chain joins TRBV19 to TRBJ1-2; 8 nucleotides in the junction match TRBD1. Material: blood. The origin of this receptor is a man aged 50 to 60 in good health. The bases are TGTGCCAGTAGCTCCACGACAGGGGTCCATGGCTACACCTTC. Its translation is CASSSTTGVHGYTF.